Detailed here is one T cell receptor beta chain. These data are taken from a study of shared clonotypes between healthy human individuals. About the study: Contributing individuals were two females and three males aged 18 to 49.

Terminally differentiated effector memory CD45RA+ cells were left out of the naive CD8 fraction, which was CD45RO-negative and positively selected for CCR7. In germline, CDR1 is SEHNR, CDR2 FQNEAQ (reference sequence). Deletions cut 4 bases from V and 0 bases from J, with 16 bases between. The CDR3 is made up of 17 amino acids. Assay runs were performed at deep level. Clones were read by immunoSEQ multiplex PCR, and TCRdb kept only the in-frame ones, dropping some. The sample consists of about 600,000 clones, over 95% of them appearing once. The material sequenced was naive CD8+ T cells sorted from blood. The sequence was obtained from a woman aged 25 to 39 in good health. The chain has TRBV7-9 and TRBJ1-3; D is unclear. CDR3 protein: CASSSSSDGNSGNTIYF. The CDR3, as DNA: TGTGCCAGCAGCTCTTCATCAGACGGCAACTCTGGAAACACCATATATTTT.